These 16 T cell receptor beta chains came from one sample sequenced in a study of blood T cell repertoires in COVID-19. Here immunoSEQ multiplex PCR was the method, and the copy in TCRdb shows in-frame clones only, minus some. The sample has about 270,000 clones, around 86% seen once. Sequences were obtained from peripheral blood. The source of these receptors is a man in his forties or fifties with active or convalescent COVID-19.

The CDR3 DNA sequence: TGCGCCAGCAGCTTGGACGGGGTCGGGGCCAACGTCCTGACTTTC. This encodes CASSLDGVGANVLTF. The chain couples TRBV5-1 to TRBJ2-6, with a possible D match to TRBD2 (5 bases). The CDR3 is 15 amino acids. Trimming removed 0 bases at V and 4 bases at J, with 8 bases between. Germline V lookup: CDR1 SGHRS, CDR2 YFSETQ.

This clone has a single count. The rearrangement uses TRBV19 and TRBJ1-5; 8 nucleotides line up with TRBD1. Germline lookup yields CDR1 LNHDA and CDR2 SQIVND (reference sequence). With 7 bases clipped from V and 4 bases from J, the junction kept 9 bases outside the gene matches. CDR3 length equals 15 residues. The CDR3 loop is CASTPGQGRNQPQHF. In nucleotides, the CDR3 is TGTGCCAGTACCCCCGGACAGGGCAGGAATCAGCCCCAGCATTTT.

This chain joins TRBV6-5 and TRBJ1-6; D is unclear. Trimming cost V 6 bases and J 10 bases, with 16 bases left between them. Germline CDR1 MNHEY, CDR2 SVGAGI. The CDR3 totals 14 residues. The CDR3 sequence: CASSQTGVGSPLHF. The CDR3 DNA is TGTGCCAGCAGCCAAACGGGTGTAGGCTCACCCCTCCACTTT.

This sequence joins TRBV3-1 (or the pseudogene TRBV3-2) and TRBJ1-4; D not certain. In germline, CDR1 is LGHDT, CDR2 YNNKEL (reference sequence). The length of the CDR3 is 15 residues. The germline V and J ends were trimmed by 0 bases and 4 bases, with 9 bases remaining between them. CDR3 region: CASSQETGVNEKLFF. The CDR3 DNA reads TGTGCCAGCAGCCAAGAGACCGGGGTTAATGAAAAACTGTTTTTT.

V is TRBV19 and J is TRBJ1-1; D is uncertain. Germline CDR1 is LNHDA and CDR2 is SQIVND (reference sequence). This CDR3 contains 13 residues. Trimming removed 6 bases at V and 8 bases at J, with 16 bases between. In DNA form, the CDR3 reads TGTGCCAGTAGCGAGATCGGGGTCGGGGAAGCTTTCTTT. This sequence encodes CASSEIGVGEAFF. Full variable domain (remainder filled in from reference TRBV19 and TRBJ1-1): DGGITQSPKYLFRKEGQNVTLSCEQNLNHDAMYWYRQDPGQGLRLIYYSQIVNDFQKGDIAEGYSVSREKKESFPLTVTSAQKNPTAFYLCASSEIGVGEAFFGQGTRLTVV.

The CDR3, as DNA: TGTGCCAGCAGATCTCAGGGCGGTGATACGCAGTATTTT. It encodes CASRSQGGDTQYF. The V gene is TRBV6-5, the J gene TRBJ2-3, with D maybe TRBD1 (5 bases). This CDR3 comprises 13 residues. V shed 6 bases and J shed 6 bases, with 13 bases lying between them. Germline assignment: CDR1 MNHEY and CDR2 SVGAGI.

The chain's CDR3 is CASSLNNNGYTF. The CDR3 DNA follows: TGTGCCAGCAGCTTAAACAACAATGGCTACACCTTC. The rearrangement joins TRBV13 to TRBJ1-2; D is unresolved. Germline V lookup: CDR1 PRHDT, CDR2 FYEKMQ (reference sequence). The CDR3 sequence is 12 residues long. V shed 2 bases and J shed 6 bases, with 7 bases lying between them.

The chain uses TRBV5-1 and TRBJ2-3; D is unresolved. Germline CDR1 reads SGHRS; CDR2 reads YFSETQ. The CDR3 loop spans 16 amino acids. Trimming cost V 2 bases and J 0 bases, with 13 bases left between them. CDR3 in DNA: TGCGCCAGCAGCTTAGACACCGGTTCTAGCACAGATACGCAGTATTTT. It specifies CASSLDTGSSTDTQYF.

V gene TRBV7-9 combines with J gene TRBJ1-5; D is possibly TRBD1 (6 bases). CDR1 and CDR2 from the germline V gene are SEHNR and FQNEAQ (reference sequence). Trimming took off 1 base at V and 5 bases at J, with 12 bases between the two ends. The length of the CDR3 is 15 residues. The CDR3: CASSLDRESDQPQHF. The CDR3 nucleotides read TGTGCCAGCAGCTTAGACAGGGAATCGGATCAGCCCCAGCATTTT.

The chain is built from TRBV19 and TRBJ1-5; D is perhaps TRBD1 (6 bases). V lost 8 bases and J 3 bases, leaving 20 bases between the germline ends. The germline V gene has CDR1 LNHDA and CDR2 SQIVND (reference sequence). The CDR3 covers 16 residues. CDR3 protein: CASVLSGANANQPQHF. DNA for the CDR3: TGTGCCAGTGTCCTATCAGGGGCCAACGCCAATCAGCCCCAGCATTTT.

The chain carries TRBV14 and TRBJ1-2, with D uncertain. This CDR3 region has 16 residues. V was pared by 1 base and J by 4 bases, with 16 bases between. Looked up from germline, CDR1 is SGHDN and CDR2 is FVKESK. In nucleotides, the CDR3 is TGTGCCAGCAGCCAAGTGAGCGCCAGCTATGGCTATGGCTACACCTTC. This translates into CASSQVSASYGYGYTF.

V usage is TRBV4-1 and J usage is TRBJ2-1, with 12 bases fitting TRBD2. The J segment lost 2 bases and the V segment lost 1 base, leaving 0 bases of the junction unmatched. The CDR3 totals 16 residues. Germline CDR1 is MGHRA and CDR2 is YSYEKL. The CDR3 sequence: CASSQGLAGAYNEQFF. The CDR3 nucleotides read TGCGCCAGCAGCCAAGGACTAGCGGGGGCCTACAATGAGCAGTTCTTC.

The table lists this clone with a count of one. The rearrangement uses TRBV24-1 and TRBJ2-7; 9 nucleotides line up with TRBD1. This CDR3 spans 15 amino acids. The V gene's germline CDR1 is KGHDR and CDR2 SFDVKD. J was trimmed by 2 bases and V by 3 bases; bases with no gene match: 4. In DNA, the CDR3 is TGTGCCACCAGTGATCCCGGGACAGGGACCTACGAGCAGTACTTC. Protein sequence: CATSDPGTGTYEQYF.

V usage is TRBV28 and J usage is TRBJ2-7; 9 nucleotides line up with TRBD1. Germline V gene data show CDR1 as MDHEN and CDR2 as SYDVKM. The junction had 9 bases not matched to a gene; V was cut back by 6 bases and J by 6 bases. CDR3 length: 14 amino acids. The CDR3 nucleotides read TGTGCCAGCAGGGTACCGGGACAGGGTGGCGAGCAGTACTTC. It encodes CASRVPGQGGEQYF.

This clone was seen just once. The chain recombines TRBV7-3 with TRBJ2-2, with 7 bases lining up with TRBD2. The J segment lost 4 bases and the V segment lost 8 bases, leaving 13 bases of the junction unmatched. The CDR3 runs 16 residues. CDR1 is SGHTA, CDR2 FQGTGA, per germline. This CDR3 reads CASRVAGSAGTGELFF. The CDR3 DNA sequence: TGTGCCAGCCGAGTAGCGGGCTCGGCGGGCACCGGGGAGCTGTTTTTT. The whole variable domain, remainder taken from reference TRBV7-3 and TRBJ2-2, is GAGVSQTPSNKVTEKGKYVELRCDPISGHTALYWYRQSLGQGPEFLIYFQGTGAADDSGLPNDRFFAVRPEGSVSTLKIQRTERGDSAVYLCASRVAGSAGTGELFFGEGSRLTVL.

The chain is built from TRBV24-1 and TRBJ2-5, with D possibly TRBD1 on 6 matching bases. There are 15 residues in the CDR3. The ends were cut back, 3 bases at V and 2 bases at J, with 12 bases in the middle. CDR1 KGHDR and CDR2 SFDVKD come from the germline V gene. DNA of the CDR3: TGTGCCACCAGTGATGCACAGGGTTATCAAGAGACCCAGTACTTC. This sequence encodes CATSDAQGYQETQYF.